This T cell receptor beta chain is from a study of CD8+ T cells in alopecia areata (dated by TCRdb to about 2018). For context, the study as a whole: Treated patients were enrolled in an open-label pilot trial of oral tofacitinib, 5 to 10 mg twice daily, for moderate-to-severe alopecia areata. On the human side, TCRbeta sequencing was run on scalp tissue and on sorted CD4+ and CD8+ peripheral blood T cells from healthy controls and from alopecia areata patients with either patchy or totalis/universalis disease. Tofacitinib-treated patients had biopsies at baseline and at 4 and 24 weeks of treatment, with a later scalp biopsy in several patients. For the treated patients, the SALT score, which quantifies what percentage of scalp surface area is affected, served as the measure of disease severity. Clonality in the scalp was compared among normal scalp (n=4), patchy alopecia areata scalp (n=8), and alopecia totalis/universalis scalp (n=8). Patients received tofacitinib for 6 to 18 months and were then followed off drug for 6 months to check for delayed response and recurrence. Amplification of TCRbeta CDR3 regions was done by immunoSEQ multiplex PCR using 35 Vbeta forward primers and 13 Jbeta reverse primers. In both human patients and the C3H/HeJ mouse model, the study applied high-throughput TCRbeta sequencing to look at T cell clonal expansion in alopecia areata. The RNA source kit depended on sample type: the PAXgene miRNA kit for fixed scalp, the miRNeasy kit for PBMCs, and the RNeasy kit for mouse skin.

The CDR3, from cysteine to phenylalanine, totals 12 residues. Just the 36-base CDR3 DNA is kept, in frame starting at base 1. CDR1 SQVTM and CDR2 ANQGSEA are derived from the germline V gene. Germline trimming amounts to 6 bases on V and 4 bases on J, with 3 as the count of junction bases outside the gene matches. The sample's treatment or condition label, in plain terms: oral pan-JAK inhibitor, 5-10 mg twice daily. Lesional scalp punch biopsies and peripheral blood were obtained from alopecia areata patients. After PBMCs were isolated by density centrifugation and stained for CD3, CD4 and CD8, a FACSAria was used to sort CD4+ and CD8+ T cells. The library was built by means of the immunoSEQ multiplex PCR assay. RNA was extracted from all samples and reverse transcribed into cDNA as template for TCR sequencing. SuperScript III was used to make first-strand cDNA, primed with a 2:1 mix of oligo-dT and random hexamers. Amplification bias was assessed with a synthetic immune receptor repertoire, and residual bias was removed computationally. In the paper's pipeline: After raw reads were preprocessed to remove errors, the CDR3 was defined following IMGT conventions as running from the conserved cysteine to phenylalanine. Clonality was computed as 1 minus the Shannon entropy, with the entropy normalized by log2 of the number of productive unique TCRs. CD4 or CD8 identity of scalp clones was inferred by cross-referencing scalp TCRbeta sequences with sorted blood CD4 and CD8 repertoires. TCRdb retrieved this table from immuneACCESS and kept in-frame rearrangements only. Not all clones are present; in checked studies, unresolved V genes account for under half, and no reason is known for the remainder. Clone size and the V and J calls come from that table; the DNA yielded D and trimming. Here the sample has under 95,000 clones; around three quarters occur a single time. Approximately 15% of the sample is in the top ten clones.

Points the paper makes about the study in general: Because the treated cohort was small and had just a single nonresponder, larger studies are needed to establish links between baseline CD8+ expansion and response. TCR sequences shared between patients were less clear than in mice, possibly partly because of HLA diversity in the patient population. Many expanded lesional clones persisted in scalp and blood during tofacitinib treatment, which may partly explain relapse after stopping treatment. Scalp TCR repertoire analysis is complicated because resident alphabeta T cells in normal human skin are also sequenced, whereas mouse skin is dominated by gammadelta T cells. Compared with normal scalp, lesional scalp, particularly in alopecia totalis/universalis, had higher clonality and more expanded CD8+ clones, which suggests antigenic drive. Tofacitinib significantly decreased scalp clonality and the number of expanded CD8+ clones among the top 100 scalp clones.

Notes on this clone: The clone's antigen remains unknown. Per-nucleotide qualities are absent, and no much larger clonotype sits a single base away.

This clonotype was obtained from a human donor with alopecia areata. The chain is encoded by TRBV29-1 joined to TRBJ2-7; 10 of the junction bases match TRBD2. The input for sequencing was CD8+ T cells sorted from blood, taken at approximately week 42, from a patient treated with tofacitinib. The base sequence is TGCAGCGTCCTAGCGGGGGATTACGAGCAGTACTTC. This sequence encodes CSVLAGDYEQYF.